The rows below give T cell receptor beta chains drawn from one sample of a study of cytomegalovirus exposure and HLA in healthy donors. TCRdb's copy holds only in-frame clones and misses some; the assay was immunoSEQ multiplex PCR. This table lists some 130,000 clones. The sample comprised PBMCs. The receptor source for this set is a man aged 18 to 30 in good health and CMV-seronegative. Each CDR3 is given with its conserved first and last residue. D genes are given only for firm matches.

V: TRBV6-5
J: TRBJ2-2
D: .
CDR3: CASSYLQGNTGELFF
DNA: TGTGCCAGCAGTTATCTCCAGGGGAACACCGGGGAGCTGTTTTTT

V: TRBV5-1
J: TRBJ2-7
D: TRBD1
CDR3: CASSTSGQMSYEQYF
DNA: TGCGCCAGCAGCACTTCGGGACAGATGTCCTACGAGCAGTACTTC

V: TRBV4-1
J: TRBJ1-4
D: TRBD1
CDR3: CASSQLSGGSNEKLFF
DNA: TGCGCCAGCAGCCAACTATCAGGGGGGTCTAATGAAAAACTGTTTTTT

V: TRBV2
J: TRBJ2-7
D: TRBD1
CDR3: CASSPDRGRIYEQYF
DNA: TGTGCCAGCAGTCCGGACAGGGGAAGGATCTACGAGCAGTACTTC

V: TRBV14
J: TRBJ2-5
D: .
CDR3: CASSVAAWWTQYF
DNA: TGTGCCAGCAGCGTGGCGGCCTGGTGGACCCAGTACTTC

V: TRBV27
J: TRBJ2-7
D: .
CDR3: CASSSPQATGSYEQYF
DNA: TGTGCCAGCAGCTCACCCCAGGCGACGGGGTCCTACGAGCAGTACTTC

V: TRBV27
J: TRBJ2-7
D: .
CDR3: CASSLHDRPYEQYF
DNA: TGTGCCAGCAGTTTACATGACAGGCCCTACGAGCAGTACTTC

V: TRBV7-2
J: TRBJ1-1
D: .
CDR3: CAANGKRGRNTEAFF
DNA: TGTGCCGCAAACGGAAAAAGGGGGAGGAACACTGAAGCTTTCTTT

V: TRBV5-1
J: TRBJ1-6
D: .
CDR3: CASGMGDNSPLHF
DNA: TGCGCCAGCGGTATGGGCGATAATTCACCCCTCCACTTT

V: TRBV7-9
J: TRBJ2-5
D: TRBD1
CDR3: CASRFDRGQETQYF
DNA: TGTGCCAGCAGGTTCGACAGGGGCCAAGAGACCCAGTACTTC

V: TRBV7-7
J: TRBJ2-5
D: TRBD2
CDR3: CASSPAGGYQETQYF
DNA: TGTGCTAGCAGCCCAGCGGGAGGGTACCAAGAGACCCAGTACTTC

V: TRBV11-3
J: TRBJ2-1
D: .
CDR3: CASSHRTSYSYNEQFF
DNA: TGTGCCAGCAGCCATAGGACATCTTACTCCTACAATGAGCAGTTCTTC

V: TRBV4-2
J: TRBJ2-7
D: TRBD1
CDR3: CASSRETGDFEQYF
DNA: TGTGCCAGCAGCCGAGAGACAGGGGACTTCGAGCAGTACTTC

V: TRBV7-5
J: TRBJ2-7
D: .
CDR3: CVRSTTRSYEQYF
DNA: TGTGTCAGAAGCACTACACGGTCCTACGAGCAGTACTTC

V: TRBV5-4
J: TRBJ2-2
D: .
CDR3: CASSLLGLTNTGELFF
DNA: TGTGCCAGCAGCCTTTTGGGACTCACGAACACCGGGGAGCTGTTTTTT